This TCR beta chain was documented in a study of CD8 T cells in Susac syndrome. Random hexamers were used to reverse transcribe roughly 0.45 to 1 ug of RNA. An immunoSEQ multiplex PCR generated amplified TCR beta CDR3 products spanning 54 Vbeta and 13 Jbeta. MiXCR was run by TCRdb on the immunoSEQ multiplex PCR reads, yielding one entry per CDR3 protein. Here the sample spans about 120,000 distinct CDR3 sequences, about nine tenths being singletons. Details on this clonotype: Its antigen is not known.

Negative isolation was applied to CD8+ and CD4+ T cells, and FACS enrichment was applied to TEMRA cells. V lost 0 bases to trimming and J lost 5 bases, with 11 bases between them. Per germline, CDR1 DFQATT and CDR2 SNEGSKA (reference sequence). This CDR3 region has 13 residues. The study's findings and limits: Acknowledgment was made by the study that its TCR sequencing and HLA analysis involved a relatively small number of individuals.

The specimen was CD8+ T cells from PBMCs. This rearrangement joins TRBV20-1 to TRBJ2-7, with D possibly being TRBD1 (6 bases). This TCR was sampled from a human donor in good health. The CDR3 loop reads CSARDVRDNEQYF. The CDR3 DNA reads TGCAGTGCTAGAGATGTAAGGGACAACGAGCAGTACTTC.